This is a list of T cell receptor beta chains from one sample in a study of shared clonotypes between healthy human individuals. Produced via immunoSEQ multiplex PCR; TCRdb's table is partial and in-frame only. The sample lists around 2.3 million clones; 90% to 97% were seen once. The specimen was naive CD4+ T cells sorted from blood. These receptors came from a man aged 18 to 29 in good health. Both conserved end residues are part of each CDR3. Each record gives: J gene, V gene, clone size, D gene, CDR3 protein, CDR3 DNA. D genes are given only for firm matches. Not all rows give a size; the values are once, few, many and, for expanded clones, a class.

j_call: TRBJ1-2; v_call: TRBV18; clone_size: -; d_call: TRBD1; cdr3_aa: CASSPDRGQEEYGYTF; cdr3_nt: TGTGCCAGCTCACCTGACAGGGGGCAGGAGGAATATGGCTACACCTTC
j_call: TRBJ2-1; v_call: TRBV30; clone_size: -; d_call: -; cdr3_aa: CAWSFGEFSNEQFF; cdr3_nt: TGTGCCTGGAGCTTCGGGGAGTTTAGCAATGAGCAGTTCTTC
j_call: TRBJ1-1; v_call: TRBV21-1; clone_size: -; d_call: -; cdr3_aa: CASSKARIVGGTEAFF; cdr3_nt: TGTGCCAGCAGCAAAGCGCGAATAGTAGGGGGCACTGAAGCTTTCTTT
j_call: TRBJ1-5; v_call: TRBV2; clone_size: -; d_call: -; cdr3_aa: CASSSRGSGQPQHF; cdr3_nt: TGTGCCAGTTCCTCGAGAGGGAGTGGGCAGCCCCAGCATTTT
j_call: TRBJ1-4; v_call: TRBV30; clone_size: -; d_call: TRBD1; cdr3_aa: CAWSPGTEELFF; cdr3_nt: TGTGCCTGGAGTCCCGGGACAGAGGAACTGTTTTTT
j_call: TRBJ2-3; v_call: TRBV25-1; clone_size: -; d_call: TRBD1; cdr3_aa: CASSERDRDADTQYF; cdr3_nt: TGTGCCAGCAGTGAAAGGGACAGGGACGCAGATACGCAGTATTTT
j_call: TRBJ1-1; v_call: TRBV30; clone_size: -; d_call: -; cdr3_aa: CAWTGARLGANTEAFF; cdr3_nt: TGTGCCTGGACTGGGGCGAGGTTGGGTGCGAACACTGAAGCTTTCTTT
j_call: TRBJ2-7; v_call: TRBV6-6; clone_size: once; d_call: TRBD1; cdr3_aa: CASSYSKDRDEQYF; cdr3_nt: TGTGCCAGCAGTTACTCGAAAGACAGGGACGAGCAGTACTTC
j_call: TRBJ1-6; v_call: TRBV6-5; clone_size: -; d_call: TRBD1; cdr3_aa: CASSRLGTANSPLHF; cdr3_nt: TGTGCCAGCAGCCGCCTAGGGACAGCAAATTCACCCCTCCACTTT
j_call: TRBJ2-3; v_call: TRBV6-1; clone_size: -; d_call: TRBD1; cdr3_aa: CANPGQGEDTQYF; cdr3_nt: TGTGCCAACCCGGGACAGGGAGAAGATACGCAGTATTTT
j_call: TRBJ2-2; v_call: TRBV7-2; clone_size: -; d_call: TRBD1; cdr3_aa: CASSSGTGDTGELFF; cdr3_nt: TGTGCCAGCAGCTCTGGGACAGGGGACACCGGGGAGCTGTTTTTT
j_call: TRBJ2-3; v_call: TRBV30; clone_size: -; d_call: TRBD2; cdr3_aa: CAWSRLAGGLTQYF; cdr3_nt: TGTGCCTGGAGTAGACTAGCGGGAGGCCTTACGCAGTATTTT
j_call: TRBJ1-1; v_call: TRBV6-5; clone_size: -; d_call: TRBD1; cdr3_aa: CASSPTGGAETEAFF; cdr3_nt: TGTGCCAGCAGTCCCACAGGGGGCGCGGAGACTGAAGCTTTCTTT
j_call: TRBJ1-3; v_call: TRBV6-1; clone_size: -; d_call: -; cdr3_aa: CASTPGVGGNTIYF; cdr3_nt: TGTGCCAGCACCCCGGGGGTGGGCGGAAACACCATATATTTT
j_call: TRBJ2-7; v_call: TRBV19; clone_size: -; d_call: TRBD2; cdr3_aa: CASTKTGLGYEQYF; cdr3_nt: TGTGCCAGTACCAAGACGGGACTAGGCTACGAGCAGTACTTC
j_call: TRBJ2-7; v_call: TRBV5-4; clone_size: -; d_call: TRBD2; cdr3_aa: CASEGTSGAQYF; cdr3_nt: TGTGCCAGCGAAGGGACTAGCGGGGCGCAGTACTTC
j_call: TRBJ1-1; v_call: TRBV7-9; clone_size: once; d_call: TRBD1; cdr3_aa: CASSSPIGQGALNTEAFF; cdr3_nt: TGTGCCAGCAGCTCCCCGATCGGACAGGGGGCGTTGAACACTGAAGCTTTCTTT
j_call: TRBJ2-3; v_call: TRBV7-2; clone_size: -; d_call: -; cdr3_aa: CASTIWTGTDTQYF; cdr3_nt: TGTGCCAGCACAATTTGGACGGGCACAGATACGCAGTATTTT
j_call: TRBJ1-3; v_call: TRBV7-8; clone_size: -; d_call: TRBD1; cdr3_aa: CASSPRDSSTGNTIYF; cdr3_nt: TGTGCCAGCAGCCCCCGGGACAGCTCCACTGGAAACACCATATATTTT
j_call: TRBJ1-3; v_call: TRBV28; clone_size: -; d_call: -; cdr3_aa: CASSFYRLSGNTIYF; cdr3_nt: TGTGCCAGCAGTTTTTATCGACTCTCTGGAAACACCATATATTTT
j_call: TRBJ1-4; v_call: TRBV6-1; clone_size: once; d_call: -; cdr3_aa: CASRGGGVGEKLFF; cdr3_nt: TGTGCCAGCAGGGGCGGGGGCGTTGGGGAAAAACTGTTTTTT
j_call: TRBJ1-6; v_call: TRBV10-2; clone_size: -; d_call: -; cdr3_aa: CASSESFLPLHF; cdr3_nt: TGCGCCAGCAGTGAGTCTTTCTTACCCCTCCACTTT
j_call: TRBJ1-1; v_call: TRBV5-4; clone_size: -; d_call: -; cdr3_aa: CASTLGVLNTEAFF; cdr3_nt: TGTGCCAGCACCCTTGGGGTATTGAACACTGAAGCTTTCTTT
j_call: TRBJ1-1; v_call: TRBV5-1; clone_size: once; d_call: TRBD1; cdr3_aa: CASSSRDRDNRAFF; cdr3_nt: TGCGCCAGCAGCTCCAGGGACAGGGATAACAGGGCTTTCTTT
j_call: TRBJ2-3; v_call: TRBV7-2; clone_size: -; d_call: TRBD2; cdr3_aa: CASSWLTSSVSTDTQYF; cdr3_nt: TGTGCCAGCAGCTGGCTGACTAGCAGTGTTTCCACAGATACGCAGTATTTT
j_call: TRBJ1-1; v_call: TRBV5-1; clone_size: -; d_call: TRBD1; cdr3_aa: CASSSGTGYPEAFF; cdr3_nt: TGCGCCAGCAGCTCTGGGACAGGGTACCCTGAAGCTTTCTTT